A single sample is the source of the 30 T cell receptor beta chains below, sequenced in a study of monozygotic twins with cystic fibrosis. Clones were read by immunoSEQ multiplex PCR, and TCRdb kept only the in-frame ones, dropping some. The table shows about 14,000 clones, with around 98% occurring only once. The sample was blood. The receptors here all came from a girl aged 2 to 10 with cystic fibrosis.

The chain joins TRBV5-1 to TRBJ1-2, with 9 bases aligning to TRBD1. CDR1 SGHRS and CDR2 YFSETQ come from the germline V gene. J lost 2 bases, V lost 2 bases, and 4 bases had no gene match. The CDR3 sequence is 15 residues long. The CDR3 DNA sequence: TGCGCCAGCAGCTTTGTGGGGACAGGGAACTATGGCTACACCTTC. This gives the protein CASSFVGTGNYGYTF. Complete variable domain (other parts from reference TRBV5-1 and TRBJ1-2): KAGVTQTPRYLIKTRGQQVTLSCSPISGHRSVSWYQQTPGQGLQFLFEYFSETQRNKGNFPGRFSGRQFSNSRSEMNVSTLELGDSALYLCASSFVGTGNYGYTFGSGTRLTVV.

The chain couples TRBV25-1 to TRBJ2-7; 7 nucleotides match TRBD2. Germline lookup yields CDR1 MGHDK and CDR2 SYGVNS. The CDR3 loop spans 16 amino acids. V trimming: 5 bases; J trimming: 6 bases; junction bases outside the gene matches: 16. CDR3 in DNA: TGTGCCAGCAGTTCAACGGCTAGCGGTACGTCCGTCGAGCAGTACTTC. Protein sequence: CASSSTASGTSVEQYF.

The rearrangement joins TRBV29-1 to TRBJ1-1; 7 nucleotides agree with TRBD1. This CDR3 spans 14 amino acids. V shed 4 bases and J 5 bases; nucleotides not matched to a gene: 10. The germline gives CDR1 SQVTM, CDR2 ANQGSEA. Here the CDR3 DNA reads TGCAGCGTTGCCCCCAGGGGGGTAGGGACTGAAGCTTTCTTT. This gives the protein CSVAPRGVGTEAFF.

The rearrangement links TRBV25-1 to TRBJ2-3, with a tentative D call TRBD2 (7 bases). V lost 8 bases, J lost 5 bases, and 20 bases lay in between. The CDR3 is 15 residues long. Germline assignment: CDR1 MGHDK and CDR2 SYGVNS. The CDR3 sequence: CASALGGGPKDTQYF. The DNA for the CDR3 is TGTGCCAGCGCTTTAGGGGGAGGGCCAAAAGATACGCAGTATTTT.

The rearrangement uses TRBV29-1 and TRBJ2-3; 8 bases are shared with TRBD1. The CDR3 has 13 amino acids. Per germline, CDR1 SQVTM and CDR2 ANQGSEA. With 4 bases clipped from V and 6 bases from J, the junction kept 6 bases outside the gene matches. The CDR3 DNA reads as TGCAGCGTTGTTGGGACAGGCCTGGATACGCAGTATTTT. The encoded protein is CSVVGTGLDTQYF.

The V and J genes are TRBV30 and TRBJ2-7, with D perhaps TRBD2 (5 bases). The CDR3 totals 13 residues. With 1 base removed from V and 3 bases from J, the gap between germline ends came to 10 bases. The germline V gene encodes CDR1 GTSNPN and CDR2 SVGIG (reference sequence). CDR3: CAWSGGNVYEQYF. CDR3 sequence (DNA): TGTGCCTGGAGTGGAGGGAATGTCTACGAGCAGTACTTC.

V gene TRBV7-2 combines with J gene TRBJ1-2; TRBD1 aligns across 7 bases. The junction had 7 bases not matched to a gene; V was cut back by 3 bases and J by 6 bases. CDR1 and CDR2 from the germline V gene are SGHTA and FQGNSA. The CDR3 length is 14 residues. The CDR3 DNA reads TGTGCCAGCAGCTTGCGGACCAGGGGGAATGGCTACACCTTC. Translating gives CASSLRTRGNGYTF.

Of note for this clone: At one of its ends the junction is not consistent with the germline gene, which may arise from a read error. V is TRBV19 and J is TRBJ2-3; D possibly corresponds to TRBD2 (5 bases). The CDR3 extends over 10 amino acids. The V gene's germline CDR1 is LNHDA and CDR2 SQIVND (reference sequence). CDR3 bases: TGTGCCAGTAGTACGGACGGCCGCGGGTTT. As protein: CASSTDGRGF.

The V and J genes are TRBV2 and TRBJ2-7; 8 bases agree with TRBD1. Per germline, CDR1 SNHLY and CDR2 FYNNEI. Germline trimming cut 2 bases from V and 4 bases from J; bases unmatched to any gene: 7. CDR3 length equals 15 residues. The CDR3 is CASSEPRTGLYEQYF. In DNA, the CDR3 is TGTGCCAGCAGTGAACCCAGGACAGGGCTGTACGAGCAGTACTTC.

The chain is built from TRBV19 and TRBJ2-7; 12 bases are a match to TRBD1. This CDR3 is built from 16 residues. CDR1 and CDR2 from the germline V gene are LNHDA and SQIVND (reference sequence). The junction had 6 bases not matched to a gene; V was cut back by 4 bases and J by 2 bases. The CDR3 bases are TGTGCCAGTAGTAGCATCCGGGACAGGGGGCCCTACGAGCAGTACTTC. Its translation is CASSSIRDRGPYEQYF.

This sequence joins TRBV18 and TRBJ2-2, with 9 nucleotides matching TRBD1. The germline V gene encodes CDR1 KGHSH and CDR2 LQKENI. The ends lost 3 bases at V and 1 base at J; junction bases unmatched: 0. CDR3 size: 15 residues. CDR3 residues: CASSPGQGNTGELFF. In nucleotides, the CDR3 is TGTGCCAGCTCACCGGGACAGGGGAACACCGGGGAGCTGTTTTTT.

The chain uses TRBV21-1 and TRBJ2-5; TRBD1 is taken as the D call from the table, unchecked against the DNA. TRBV21-1 is recorded as a pseudogene. This CDR3 region has 13 residues. In nucleotides, the CDR3 is TGTGCCAGCAGCAGACAGGGGGAAGAGACCCAGTACTTC. Translated, it gives CASSRQGEETQYF.

V and J are TRBV28 and TRBJ2-7, with D perhaps TRBD1 (5 bases). Trimming pared 8 bases from V and 2 bases from J, leaving 10 bases between. This CDR3 is built from 12 residues. Germline loops: CDR1 MDHEN, CDR2 SYDVKM. DNA of the CDR3: TGTGCCAGCGGGGCGTTTACCTACGAGCAGTACTTC. It translates to CASGAFTYEQYF. Using reference TRBV28 and TRBJ2-7 for the parts outside the CDR3, the full variable domain is DVKVTQSSRYLVKRTGEKVFLECVQDMDHENMFWYRQDPGLGLRLIYFSYDVKMKEKGDIPEGYSVSREKKERFSLILESASTNQTSMYLCASGAFTYEQYFGPGTRLTVT.

The chain carries TRBV5-1 and TRBJ1-4; tentatively, D is TRBD1 (5 bases). Trimming stripped 1 base from V and 7 bases from J, with 17 bases between. Germline values: CDR1 SGHRS, CDR2 YFSETQ. This CDR3 has 16 residues. In DNA, the CDR3 is TGCGCCAGCAGCTTGTACGGAGCGCGCGGGGGTGAAAAACTGTTTTTT. Its protein product is CASSLYGARGGEKLFF.

The chain joins TRBV25-1 to TRBJ2-7; TRBD2 agrees at 10 bases. Germline CDR1 reads MGHDK; CDR2 reads SYGVNS. V lost 2 bases to trimming and J lost 2 bases; unmatched junction nucleotides: 3. This CDR3 is built from 15 residues. The CDR3 sequence is CASSEEREGTYEQYF. In DNA form, the CDR3 reads TGTGCCAGCAGTGAAGAGCGGGAGGGGACCTACGAGCAGTACTTC.

This CDR3 reads CASSLGLGQGPNTEAFF. CDR3 sequence (DNA): TGTGCCAGCAGCTTGGGGCTCGGACAGGGGCCGAACACTGAAGCTTTCTTT. The chain recombines TRBV7-6 with TRBJ1-1; 9 positions match TRBD1. This CDR3 has 17 amino acids. V lost 3 bases and J lost 1; bases outside the gene matches: 9. Germline assignment: CDR1 SGHVS and CDR2 FNYEAQ.

This clone came up once. The gene calls are TRBV19 and TRBJ1-5; 10 bases are a match to TRBD1. V shed 7 bases, J shed 1 base, and the junction held 4 bases outside the gene matches. The CDR3 has 15 amino acids. Looked up from germline, CDR1 is LNHDA and CDR2 is SQIVND (reference sequence). The CDR3 coding sequence is TGTGCCAGTAAAAGACAGGGGGCAAGCAATCAGCCCCAGCATTTT. It encodes CASKRQGASNQPQHF.

V is TRBV5-1 and J is TRBJ2-2; D is undetermined. Trimming pared 3 bases from V and 0 bases from J, leaving 12 bases between. Germline lookup yields CDR1 SGHRS and CDR2 YFSETQ. The CDR3 totals 16 residues. The CDR3, as DNA: TGCGCCAGCAGCTCAAATCTGGCGCCGAACACCGGGGAGCTGTTTTTT. This gives the protein CASSSNLAPNTGELFF.

The chain couples TRBV5-1 to TRBJ2-5; a possible D gene is TRBD2 (6 bases). The CDR3 runs 13 residues. The V gene's germline CDR1 is SGHRS and CDR2 YFSETQ. V was cut by 6 bases and J by 2 bases, with 11 bases left in between. The CDR3 here is CASTHSGQETQYF. The CDR3 bases are TGCGCCAGCACCCATAGCGGACAAGAGACCCAGTACTTC.

V and J are TRBV7-2 and TRBJ2-7, with D possibly being TRBD2 (5 bases). CDR3 length: 15 residues. CDR1 and CDR2 (germline): SGHTA, FQGNSA. V gave up 1 base and J gave up 3 bases, with 13 bases separating them. As DNA, the CDR3 is TGTGCCAGCAGCTTAGTGTCCCGCCGGGACTACGAGCAGTACTTC. It yields the protein CASSLVSRRDYEQYF. The full variable domain, with the rest looked up from reference TRBV7-2 and TRBJ2-7, is GAGVSQSPSNKVTEKGKDVELRCDPISGHTALYWYRQSLGQGLEFLIYFQGNSAPDKSGLPSDRFSAERTGGSVSTLTIQRTQQEDSAVYLCASSLVSRRDYEQYFGPGTRLTVT.

The CDR3 DNA reads as TGTGCCTGGAGTGCCTGGACAGGAGCCTACATGAACACTGAAGCTTTCTTT. It is translated as CAWSAWTGAYMNTEAFF. The rearrangement links TRBV30 to TRBJ1-1; 7 nucleotides agree with TRBD1. The CDR3 is 17 amino acids. Germline V gene data show CDR1 as GTSNPN and CDR2 as SVGIG (reference sequence). V lost 1 base and J lost 0; bases outside the gene matches: 11.

The chain joins TRBV15 to TRBJ2-2; D tentatively reads TRBD1 or TRBD2 (5 bases each). Per germline, CDR1 LNHNV and CDR2 YYDKDF (reference sequence). The V gene lost 0 bases and the J gene lost 3 bases, with 14 bases spanning the gap. The CDR3 extends over 17 amino acids. CDR3 DNA sequence: TGTGCCACCAGCAGAGATCCGGGACGCAGTTACACCGGGGAGCTGTTTTTT. Residues: CATSRDPGRSYTGELFF.

This clone was seen a few times. The chain combines TRBV28 with TRBJ1-5; tentatively, D is TRBD1 (6 bases). The CDR3 is 15 amino acids. Trimming took off 5 bases at V and 4 bases at J, with 15 bases between the two ends. Germline V CDR1 and CDR2: MDHEN, SYDVKM. DNA of the CDR3: TGTGCCAGCAGTGCAACAGGGAAGTGGAATCAGCCCCAGCATTTT. Its translation: CASSATGKWNQPQHF.

This sequence joins TRBV29-1 and TRBJ2-6; D uncertain. CDR3 length equals 16 residues. Looked up from germline, CDR1 is SQVTM and CDR2 is ANQGSEA. V dropped 4 bases and J dropped 0 bases, with 13 bases sitting between them. The CDR3 sequence: CSVARDTDSGANVLTF. Here the CDR3 DNA reads TGCAGCGTTGCGAGAGACACAGACTCTGGGGCCAACGTCCTGACTTTC.

The CDR3 region is CASSFGAPSYNEQFF. Here the CDR3 DNA reads TGTGCCAGCAGCTTCGGAGCGCCCTCCTACAATGAGCAGTTCTTC. The chain combines TRBV5-4 with TRBJ2-1, with D unclear. From germline, CDR1 is SGHNT and CDR2 YYREEE (reference sequence). Trimming cost V 2 bases and J 0 bases, with 9 bases left between them. CDR3 length: 15 residues.

The chain links TRBV19 to TRBJ2-3; D may be TRBD1 or TRBD2 (5 bases each). The CDR3 spans 16 residues. V shed 1 base and J shed 0 bases, with 11 bases lying between them. In germline, CDR1 is LNHDA, CDR2 SQIVND (reference sequence). For the CDR3, the DNA is TGTGCCAGTAGTATAGCTCCGGGACGTAGCACAGATACGCAGTATTTT. It specifies CASSIAPGRSTDTQYF.

The CDR3 sequence is CASSSGLATNEQFF. The CDR3 DNA reads TGCGCCAGCAGCTCGGGACTAGCGACCAATGAGCAGTTCTTC. The chain joins TRBV5-1 to TRBJ2-1; 10 nucleotides align to TRBD2. Germline loops: CDR1 SGHRS, CDR2 YFSETQ. The CDR3 contains 14 residues. V was clipped by 3 bases and J by 6 bases; unmatched bases: 3.

The CDR3 protein is CASSPVSGNTIYF. Written as DNA, the CDR3 is TGTGCCAGCAGCCCCGTCTCTGGAAACACCATATATTTT. The gene calls are TRBV28 and TRBJ1-3; no clear D gene. The germline V gene encodes CDR1 MDHEN and CDR2 SYDVKM. V gave up 6 bases and J gave up 0 bases, with 6 bases separating them. The CDR3 has 13 amino acids.

The genes are TRBV25-1 and TRBJ1-6; 10 bases match TRBD1. CDR1 MGHDK and CDR2 SYGVNS come from the germline V gene. This CDR3 spans 15 amino acids. Unmatched junction bases numbered 7, after V lost 4 bases and J lost 10 bases. For the CDR3, the DNA is TGTGCCAGCAGTGTTTCCGGGACAGGGGAGTCACCCCTCCACTTT. This sequence encodes CASSVSGTGESPLHF.

This clone has only one observation. The chain carries TRBV5-1 and TRBJ2-3; D is undetermined. This CDR3 has 11 amino acids. Between the trimmed V and J ends, which lost 1 base and 6 bases, there was a span of 3 bases. The germline V gene has CDR1 SGHRS and CDR2 YFSETQ. The DNA for the CDR3 is TGCGCCAGCAGCTTGAAGGATACGCAGTATTTT. Its translation: CASSLKDTQYF.